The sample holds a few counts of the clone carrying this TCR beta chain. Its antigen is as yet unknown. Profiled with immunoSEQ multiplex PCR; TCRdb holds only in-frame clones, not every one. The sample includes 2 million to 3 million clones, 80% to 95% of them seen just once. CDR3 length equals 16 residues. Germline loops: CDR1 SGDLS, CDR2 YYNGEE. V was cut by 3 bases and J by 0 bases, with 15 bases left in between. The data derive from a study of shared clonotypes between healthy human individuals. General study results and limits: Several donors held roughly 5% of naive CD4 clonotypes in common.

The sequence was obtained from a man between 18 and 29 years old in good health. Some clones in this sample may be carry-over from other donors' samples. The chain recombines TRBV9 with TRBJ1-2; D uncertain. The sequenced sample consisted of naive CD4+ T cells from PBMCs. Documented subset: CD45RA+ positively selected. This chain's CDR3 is CASSARKDGSNYGYTF. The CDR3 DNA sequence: TGTGCCAGCAGCGCACGTAAGGACGGATCTAACTATGGCTACACCTTC.